Listed below are T cell receptor beta chains from one sample, sequenced in a study of blood T cell repertoires in COVID-19. Libraries were prepared by immunoSEQ multiplex PCR; TCRdb keeps only in-frame clonotypes and omits some of them. The table records 150,000 to 200,000 clones, around 85% of them present only once. Sequencing used peripheral blood. The receptors originated from an elderly man with COVID-19, enrolled during active disease. CDR3s include the opening cysteine and the closing phenylalanine or tryptophan.

J gene,V gene,CDR3 length,CDR3 protein
TRBJ2-1,TRBV3-1/TRBV3-2,15,CASSQGRGDYNEQFF
TRBJ2-3,TRBV5-5,17,CASSPGLAGGGTDTQYF
TRBJ1-1,TRBV5-1,15,CASSLATGMNTEAFF
TRBJ2-2,TRBV28,15,CASTYGLAGSGELFF
TRBJ2-1,TRBV5-4,17,CASSSPQTGTAYNEQFF
TRBJ2-7,TRBV21-1,16,CASSKVRGGSSYEQYF
TRBJ2-5,TRBV4-1,16,CASSQDEMGQQETQYF
TRBJ2-7,TRBV5-4,14,CASSLGLANYEQYF
TRBJ1-6,TRBV3-1/TRBV3-2,13,CASSPSSQSPLHF
TRBJ1-2,TRBV7-9,15,CASSFGSTIPYGYTF
TRBJ1-6,TRBV15,14,CATSSRIFDSPLHF
TRBJ1-1,TRBV5-6,15,CASSRKWGPNTEAFF
TRBJ2-3,TRBV5-1,16,CASSSTGSLGTDTQYF
TRBJ1-5,TRBV6-5,16,CASSYANRGYNQPQHF
TRBJ2-1,TRBV7-9,16,CASSRGSYSSYNEQFF
TRBJ1-1,TRBV10-3,15,CATIATADTGGNAFF
TRBJ2-1,TRBV5-1,15,CASSSSGGPNNEQFF
TRBJ1-6,TRBV5-5,16,CASSSTVSSYNSPLHF
TRBJ1-1,TRBV11-2,16,CASSLVTAGVNTEAFF
TRBJ1-2,TRBV7-2,15,CASSLEGRGTYGYTF
TRBJ2-5,TRBV19,13,CASSTQGAETQYF
TRBJ1-2,TRBV14,14,CASSKRTGAYGYTF
TRBJ1-6,TRBV6-1,15,CASSEASARGSPLHF
TRBJ1-1,TRBV5-3,13,CARSPPGRREAFF
TRBJ2-7,TRBV4-2,16,CASSQVGTSWNYEQYF
TRBJ2-5,TRBV5-4,15,CASSVTSGYQETQYF
TRBJ1-2,TRBV6-5,13,CASSWGQDYGYTF
TRBJ1-1,TRBV18,13,CASSGQGNTEAFF
TRBJ1-4,TRBV19,14,CASSLRRDGEKLFF
TRBJ2-5,TRBV9,17,CASSPRGSGAIQETQYF
TRBJ1-2,TRBV19,14,CASIPGGAGYGYTF
TRBJ1-6,TRBV7-9,14,CASSLEDNNSPLHF
TRBJ2-1,TRBV14,16,CASSRGWVVSYNEQFF
TRBJ1-5,TRBV4-2,15,CASSQEGGGDQPQHF
TRBJ2-1,TRBV7-9,12,CASSPHFNEQFF
TRBJ2-2,TRBV6-2/TRBV6-3,13,CASSRDSTGELFF
TRBJ2-2,TRBV7-9,17,CASSQGTGMTNTGELFF
TRBJ1-2,TRBV2,17,CASIGVLGRPTNYGYTF
TRBJ1-2,TRBV3-1/TRBV3-2,15,CASSAPEKGYYGYTF
TRBJ1-1,TRBV14,18,CASSQERQGLSYFAEAFF
TRBJ1-3,TRBV7-9,15,CASSFSTATGNTIYF
TRBJ2-6,TRBV18,15,CASSPEFSGANVLTF